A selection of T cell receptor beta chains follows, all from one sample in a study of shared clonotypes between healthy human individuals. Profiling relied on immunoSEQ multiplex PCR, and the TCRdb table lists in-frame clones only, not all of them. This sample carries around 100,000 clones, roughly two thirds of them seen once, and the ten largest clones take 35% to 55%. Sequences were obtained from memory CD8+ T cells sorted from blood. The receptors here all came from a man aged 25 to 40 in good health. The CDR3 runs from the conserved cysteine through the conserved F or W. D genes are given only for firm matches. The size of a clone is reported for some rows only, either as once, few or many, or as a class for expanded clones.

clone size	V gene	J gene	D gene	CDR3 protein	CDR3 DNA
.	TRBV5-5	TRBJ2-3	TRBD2	CASSRTSGRVADTQYF	TGTGCCAGCAGCCGGACTAGCGGGAGGGTGGCAGATACGCAGTATTTT
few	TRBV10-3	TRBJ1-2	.	CAISESMVFTF	TGTGCCATCAGTGAGTCGATGGTCTTTACCTTC
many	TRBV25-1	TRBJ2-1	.	CAGSSTGLHNEQFF	TGTGCCGGGAGCTCGACAGGATTACACAATGAGCAGTTCTTC
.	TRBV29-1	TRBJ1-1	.	CSVGPGNTEAFF	TGCAGCGTTGGGCCAGGGAACACTGAAGCTTTCTTT
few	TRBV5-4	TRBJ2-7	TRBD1	CASSLASGTGVFEQYF	TGTGCCAGCAGCTTGGCCTCGGGGACAGGAGTCTTTGAGCAGTACTTC
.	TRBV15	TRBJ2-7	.	CATSRDLSYEQYF	TGTGCCACCAGCAGAGATTTGAGTTACGAGCAGTACTTC
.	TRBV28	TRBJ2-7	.	CASSLSGGPSYEQYF	TGTGCCAGCAGCCTATCAGGGGGGCCCTCCTACGAGCAGTACTTC
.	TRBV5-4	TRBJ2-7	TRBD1	CASSLAFMGTGGYEQYF	TGTGCCAGCAGCTTGGCCTTTATGGGGACAGGGGGCTACGAGCAGTACTTC
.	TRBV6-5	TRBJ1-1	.	CASSHPGGLNTEAFF	TGTGCCAGCAGTCATCCCGGGGGTCTGAACACTGAAGCTTTCTTT
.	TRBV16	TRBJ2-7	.	CASSHSLYEQYF	TGTGCCAGCAGCCATTCCCTCTACGAGCAGTACTTC
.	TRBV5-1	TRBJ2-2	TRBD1	CASSLGDINEFRTGGTGELFF	TGCGCCAGCAGCTTGGGCGATATTAATGAGTTCCGGACAGGGGGCACCGGGGAGCTGTTTTTT
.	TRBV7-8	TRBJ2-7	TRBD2	CASSLSGTRISNEQYF	TGTGCCAGCAGCTTATCCGGGACTAGGATTTCGAACGAGCAGTACTTC
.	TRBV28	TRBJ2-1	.	CASVGAGRGYNEQFF	TGTGCCAGCGTTGGGGCGGGCCGAGGTTACAATGAGCAGTTCTTC
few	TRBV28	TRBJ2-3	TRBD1	CASSLALDRGYTDTQYF	TGTGCCAGCAGTTTAGCCTTGGACAGGGGGTACACAGATACGCAGTATTTT
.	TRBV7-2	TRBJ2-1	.	CASSLAASGRGTYNEQFF	TGTGCCAGCAGCTTAGCTGCCTCGGGTCGAGGGACCTACAATGAGCAGTTCTTC
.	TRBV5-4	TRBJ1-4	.	CASSRWTGDNEKLFF	TGTGCCAGCAGCCGCTGGACGGGAGACAATGAAAAACTGTTTTTT
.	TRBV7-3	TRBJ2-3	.	CASSSTKGTQYF	TGTGCCAGCAGCTCCACCAAGGGTACGCAGTATTTT
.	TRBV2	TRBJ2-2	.	CASKSGQGYTGELFF	TGTGCCAGCAAAAGCGGGCAGGGGTACACCGGGGAGCTGTTTTTT
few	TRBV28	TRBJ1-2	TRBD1	CGTGEDYGYTF	TGTGGGACAGGGGAGGACTATGGCTACACCTTC
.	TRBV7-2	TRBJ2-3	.	CASSLARRDTQYF	TGTGCCAGCAGCTTAGCCCGGAGGGATACGCAGTATTTT
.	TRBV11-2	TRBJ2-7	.	CASSGPASLEQYF	TGTGCCAGCAGCGGCCCCGCTAGTCTCGAGCAGTACTTC
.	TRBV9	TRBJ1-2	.	CASKGRGESYYGYTF	TGTGCCAGCAAGGGACGAGGAGAATCTTACTATGGCTACACCTTC
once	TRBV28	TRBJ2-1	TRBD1	CASSLETGINEQFF	TGTGCCAGCAGTTTAGAGACAGGGATCAATGAGCAGTTCTTC
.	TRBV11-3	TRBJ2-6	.	CASSSQGSGANVLTF	TGTGCCAGCAGTTCCCAAGGTTCTGGGGCCAACGTCCTGACTTTC
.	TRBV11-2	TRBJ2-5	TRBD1	CASSLRQGVGTQYF	TGTGCCAGCAGCCTTCGACAGGGAGTAGGGACCCAGTACTTC
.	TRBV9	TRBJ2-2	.	CASSVARSGVTPELFF	TGTGCCAGCAGCGTAGCCCGGTCGGGGGTTACCCCGGAGCTGTTTTTT
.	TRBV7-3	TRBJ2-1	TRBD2	CASSPEWGLANNEQFF	TGTGCCAGCAGCCCTGAATGGGGACTAGCGAACAATGAGCAGTTCTTC
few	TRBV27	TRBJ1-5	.	CASSSQVALMEGQPQHF	TGTGCCAGCAGTTCCCAGGTGGCACTTATGGAGGGTCAGCCCCAGCATTTT
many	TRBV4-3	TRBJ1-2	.	CASSQDWTDGYTF	TGCGCCAGCAGCCAGGACTGGACTGATGGCTACACCTTC